The 15 T cell receptor beta chains given below trace back to one sample, sequenced in a study of molecular identifiers for immune sequencing clone quantification. TCRdb analysed the PCR reads with MiXCR anew, one entry per CDR3 protein. This table holds hundreds of thousands of distinct CDR3 sequences, around 20% found once. Sequenced: naive CD8+ T cells from blood, with Jurkat cell RNA spiked in. As for subset: FACS-sorted CD8+CD4-CCR7+CD45RA+ naive T cells. The receptors come from a human donor in good health. Some libraries in this study had Jurkat cell RNA spiked in.

This clonotype was detected many times. CDR3 bases: TGTGCCAGCAGGGATACCTTAGCCAAAAACATTCAGTACTTC. Residues: CASRDTLAKNIQYF. The chain employs TRBV12-3 or TRBV12-4 and TRBJ2-4; D call uncertain. The CDR3 is made up of 14 amino acids. Trimming pared 6 bases from V and 0 bases from J, leaving 9 bases between.

Note on this clonotype: Compared with germline, one end of the junction differs, possibly owing to a read error. This chain uses TRBV4-1 with TRBJ1-3; TRBD1 is a possible D gene (6 bases). Looked up from germline, CDR1 is MGHRA and CDR2 is YSYEKL. CDR3 length: 15 residues. The CDR3 DNA follows: TGCGCCGGCAGCCAAACAGGGTTCCCTGGAAACACCATATATTTT. Amino acid sequence: CAGSQTGFPGNTIYF.

This chain links TRBV15 with TRBJ1-6; D may be TRBD1 (5 bases). Between the trimmed V and J ends, which lost 3 bases and 7 bases, there was a span of 13 bases. Germline CDR1 reads LNHNV; CDR2 reads YYDKDF (reference sequence). This CDR3 has 15 residues. As DNA, the CDR3 is TGTGCCACCAGCAGTTCCGGGACTAAGAATTCACCCCTCCACTTT. Translation gives CATSSSGTKNSPLHF.

The rearrangement uses TRBV9 and TRBJ2-3; TRBD2 matches 11 bases. V lost 7 bases, J lost 4 bases, and 8 bases stayed unmatched. The CDR3 totals 15 residues. Germline-derived CDR1 and CDR2 are SGDLS and YYNGEE. CDR3: CASGPGLAGSDTQYF. Here the CDR3 DNA reads TGTGCCAGCGGCCCCGGACTAGCGGGTTCAGATACGCAGTATTTT.

This clonotype was detected a few times. This chain uses TRBV19 with TRBJ2-7, with D possibly matching TRBD2 (6 bases). Trimming removed 4 bases at V and 1 base at J, with 11 bases between. The CDR3 contains 14 residues. Germline values: CDR1 LNHDA, CDR2 SQIVND (reference sequence). Here the CDR3 reads CASSTAGRSYEQYF. Here the CDR3 DNA reads TGTGCCAGTAGTACGGCGGGACGGTCCTACGAGCAGTACTTC.

This clonotype has ten or more counts. The chain is built from TRBV5-5 and TRBJ2-1; 13 bases are a match to TRBD2. After removal of 0 bases from V and 4 bases from J, the junction contained 7 bases not matched to a gene. Germline loops: CDR1 SGHKS, CDR2 YYEKEE (reference sequence). This CDR3 spans 18 amino acids. CDR3 in amino acids: CASSLDTSGRAWYNEQFF. The DNA of the CDR3 is TGTGCCAGCAGCTTGGACACTAGCGGGAGGGCCTGGTACAATGAGCAGTTCTTC.

This clonotype was seen many times. DNA for the CDR3: TGTGCCAGCAGCCAGGAGGCCGGGGGCGCCGTAGATACGCAGTATTTT. Its protein is CASSQEAGGAVDTQYF. The J gene is TRBJ2-3, the V gene TRBV9; D may be TRBD1 or TRBD2 (6 bases each). Looked up from germline, CDR1 is SGDLS and CDR2 is YYNGEE. With 4 bases removed from V and 5 bases from J, the gap between germline ends came to 20 bases. The CDR3 loop spans 16 amino acids.

This clonotype was detected only a few times. The chain links TRBV20-1 to TRBJ1-1; D is unclear. The ends were cut back, 4 bases at V and 6 bases at J, with 18 bases in the middle. CDR1 and CDR2 (germline): DFQATT, SNEGSKA (reference sequence). This CDR3 region has 14 residues. In DNA form, the CDR3 reads TGCAGTGCTATTGTGGTGGGAGCCGCCGCTGAAGCTTTCTTT. This gives the protein CSAIVVGAAAEAFF.

This clonotype was seen repeatedly, ten times or more. V usage is TRBV10-3 and J usage is TRBJ1-5; D ambiguous. Looked up from germline, CDR1 is ENHRY and CDR2 is SYGVKD. Trimming removed 0 bases at V and 0 bases at J, with 6 bases between. The CDR3 runs 15 residues. CDR3 coding DNA: TGTGCCATCAGTGAGTCTAGGGATAGCAATCAGCCCCAGCATTTT. Its protein is CAISESRDSNQPQHF.

This clonotype occurred many times. The chain links TRBV27 to TRBJ1-5; tentatively, D is TRBD1 (6 bases). V was shortened by 6 bases and J by 6 bases, with 15 bases between the two germline ends. The CDR3 contains 14 residues. CDR1 is MNHEY, CDR2 SMNVEV, per germline (reference sequence). The CDR3 DNA follows: TGTGCCAGCAGACCACAGGGAAGAAGTCAGCCCCAGCATTTT. Protein sequence: CASRPQGRSQPQHF.

The table lists this clonotype with many counts. The rearrangement joins TRBV7-9 to TRBJ2-7; 9 nucleotides match TRBD1. The CDR3 length is 15 residues. J was trimmed by 0 bases and V by 2 bases; bases with no gene match: 2. Germline V gene lookup returns CDR1 SEHNR and CDR2 FQNEAQ (reference sequence). The DNA of the CDR3 is TGTGCCAGCAGCTTATGGGACAGGGACTCCTACGAGCAGTACTTC. Its translation is CASSLWDRDSYEQYF.

There are a few counts of this clonotype. This chain uses TRBV10-2 with TRBJ2-5; no firm D call. Germline CDR1 and CDR2: WSHSY and SAAADI. The CDR3 contains 13 residues. With 2 bases removed from V and 5 bases from J, the gap between germline ends came to 9 bases. The CDR3 DNA follows: TGCGCCAGCAGTGAGATCGCGCGGGAGACCCAGTACTTC. It encodes CASSEIARETQYF.

This clonotype has a count of ten or more. The genes are TRBV7-6 and TRBJ1-1; no firm D call. Germline V gene sequence: CDR1 SGHVS, CDR2 FNYEAQ. The length of the CDR3 is 14 residues. V gave up 7 bases and J gave up 1 base, with 13 bases separating them. The CDR3 region is CASTPGRRNTEAFF. The CDR3, as DNA: TGTGCCAGCACCCCTGGACGGAGGAACACTGAAGCTTTCTTT.

This clonotype showed up many times. The rearrangement links TRBV4-1 to TRBJ1-2; 7 bases align to TRBD1. The germline gives CDR1 MGHRA, CDR2 YSYEKL. Trimming cost V 6 bases and J 8 bases; bases outside gene matches: 18. CDR3 length: 16 amino acids. CDR3 nucleotides: TGCGCCAGCAGTCGAGGACAGGTGGACAGGTCTTCGGGCTACACCTTC. This gives the protein CASSRGQVDRSSGYTF.

This clonotype was recorded a few times. The chain recombines TRBV20-1 with TRBJ2-7; 8 nucleotides agree with TRBD1. CDR1 and CDR2 (germline): DFQATT, SNEGSKA (reference sequence). The CDR3 loop spans 15 amino acids. Germline trimming cut 3 bases from V and 4 bases from J; bases unmatched to any gene: 11. This CDR3 is CSASDVDRGPYEQYF. Here the CDR3 DNA reads TGCAGTGCTAGCGATGTTGACAGGGGCCCATACGAGCAGTACTTC.